This is a list of T cell receptor beta chains from one sample in a study of early T cells in non-severe SARS-CoV-2 infection. From the 5' RACE reads, TCRdb called clonotypes with MiXCR, one entry per CDR3 protein. The sample lists around 52,000 distinct CDR3 sequences, roughly 12% seen once, with roughly 3.1% in the top ten. Sequenced input: whole blood. All receptors come from an adult who was a healthcare worker with PCR-confirmed SARS-CoV-2 infection or an uninfected control (not recorded which). The CDR3 runs from the conserved cysteine through the conserved F or W. A D gene is named only where the DNA matches it firmly. Rows give clone size only sometimes, using once, few, many, or a class for an expanded clone.

clone_size	d_call	j_call	v_call	cdr3_nt	cdr3_aa
many	TRBD2	TRBJ2-1	TRBV7-6	TGTGCCAGCAGCCGACTAGCGGGAGGGTATGAGCAGTTCTTC	CASSRLAGGYEQFF
many	NA	TRBJ2-6	TRBV11-2	TGTGCCAGCAGCTTAAAGGCCGCTTCTGGGGCCAACGTCCTGACTTTC	CASSLKAASGANVLTF
many	NA	TRBJ2-1	TRBV12-3/TRBV12-4	TGTGCCAGCAGTTTCGGGCAGGGGCCGTCCTCCTACAATGAGCAGTTCTTC	CASSFGQGPSSYNEQFF
many	NA	TRBJ2-2	TRBV7-3	TGTGCCAGCAGCCTGACCCCAGGGGCTAGCGGGGAGCTGTTTTTT	CASSLTPGASGELFF
many	NA	TRBJ1-2	TRBV7-9	TGTGCCAGCAGCGCTGTGGACAGCCCCTATGGCTACACCTTC	CASSAVDSPYGYTF
NA	NA	TRBJ1-2	TRBV10-3	TGTGCCACTTGCGGACAAGCTAACTATGGCTACACCTTC	CATCGQANYGYTF
many	NA	TRBJ1-6	TRBV5-1	TGCGCCAGCAGCTTTCTGGGGACCTATAATTCACCCCTCCACTTT	CASSFLGTYNSPLHF
once	NA	TRBJ2-5	TRBV24-1	TGTGCCACCAGTGAGGGGCCAGTAGAGACCCAGTACTTC	CATSEGPVETQYF
few	NA	TRBJ1-2	TRBV7-9	TGTGCCAGCAGCTCCACAGGTCTCAACTATGGCTACACCTTC	CASSSTGLNYGYTF
few	NA	TRBJ2-6	TRBV27	TGTGCCAGCAGTTTATATGGCGGGTCTGGGGCCAACGTCCTGACTTTC	CASSLYGGSGANVLTF
many	TRBD1	TRBJ2-2	TRBV14	TGTGCCAGCAGAAGGGGGACAGGGCCCCCCGGGGAGCGTTTTTTT	CASRRGTGPPGERFF
few	TRBD2	TRBJ2-3	TRBV6-6	TGTGCCAGCAGTTACTCGTCTAGCGGGGGCACAGATACGCAGTATTTT	CASSYSSSGGTDTQYF
few	NA	TRBJ2-3	TRBV9	TGTGCCAGCAGCGTGAGGGGGTCAGGAGATACGCAGTATTTT	CASSVRGSGDTQYF
many	TRBD2	TRBJ2-1	TRBV11-2	TGTGCCAGCAGCGGCAAGGGGACTAGCGTGGTGAATGAGCAGTTCTTC	CASSGKGTSVVNEQFF
many	NA	TRBJ2-5	TRBV30	TGTGCCTGGAGAGGGGGGGGCCTGGAGACCCAGTACTTC	CAWRGGGLETQYF
few	NA	TRBJ2-1	TRBV2	TGTGCCGATGGGTTAGATCTCGGCAATGAGCAGTTCTTC	CADGLDLGNEQFF
many	NA	TRBJ1-4	TRBV5-5	TGTGCCAGCAGCTTTCAAAATGAAAAACTGTTTTTT	CASSFQNEKLFF
many	NA	TRBJ2-7	TRBV15	TGTGCCACCAGCAGAGATTTCATTGGGGGAAACGAGCAGTACTTC	CATSRDFIGGNEQYF
many	TRBD2	TRBJ2-1	TRBV5-1	TGCGCCAGCAGCGCAAGCGGGGGGGCCCACAATGAGCAGTTCTTC	CASSASGGAHNEQFF
NA	NA	TRBJ2-7	TRBV7-9	TGTGCCAGCAGCTTGTCCGCCTACGAGCAGTACTTC	CASSLSAYEQYF
many	NA	TRBJ2-2	TRBV3-1	TGTGCCAGCAGCCAAGGGGCAAGCACCGGGGAGCTGTTTTTT	CASSQGASTGELFF
many	TRBD1	TRBJ2-1	TRBV5-1	TGCGCCAGCATGGACAGGGCGGGCTCCTACAATGAGCAGTTCTTC	CASMDRAGSYNEQFF
NA	NA	TRBJ2-3	TRBV29-1	TGCAGCGTTGGGTGGGGGGACAGACAAAACACAGATACGCAGTATTTT	CSVGWGDRQNTDTQYF
few	TRBD2	TRBJ2-5	TRBV29-1	TGCAGCGTTGACGCGGGACTAGCGGGAGCGCGGGAGACCCAGTACTTC	CSVDAGLAGARETQYF
many	TRBD1	TRBJ1-2	TRBV19	TGTGCCAGTAGTTCCGGGACAGGAAATAACTATGGCTACACCTTC	CASSSGTGNNYGYTF
NA	NA	TRBJ1-5	TRBV12-3/TRBV12-4	TGTGCCAGCAGTTTCCGACAGAACAATCAGCCCCAGCATTTT	CASSFRQNNQPQHF
few	NA	TRBJ2-2	TRBV7-3	TGTGCCAGCAGCCCCATGGGTGGGGAGCTGTTTTTT	CASSPMGGELFF
many	TRBD1	TRBJ1-2	TRBV19	TGTGCCAGTAGCTCGCCGGACAGGGGTAACTATGGCTACACCTTC	CASSSPDRGNYGYTF
few	TRBD2	TRBJ2-1	TRBV6-6	TGTGCCAGCAGTTACTTCCTAGCGGGAGGGCGCGATGAGCAGTTCTTC	CASSYFLAGGRDEQFF
few	NA	TRBJ1-2	TRBV19	TGTGCCAGTAGTGGCGAGGGGGTTCCGAACTATGGCTACACCTTC	CASSGEGVPNYGYTF
few	NA	TRBJ2-7	TRBV2	TGTGCCAGCAGAGGTCAGGGGGGAACCTACGAGCAGTACTTC	CASRGQGGTYEQYF
many	NA	TRBJ2-3	TRBV2	TGTGCCAGCAGGAGCGTCAGGTCCGTCACAGATACGCAGTATTTT	CASRSVRSVTDTQYF
NA	NA	TRBJ2-1	TRBV21-1	TGTGCCAGCAGCAAAGTGTTAGCGGGAGGGCCGTGGAATGAGCAGTTCTTC	CASSKVLAGGPWNEQFF
NA	NA	TRBJ2-1	TRBV29-1	TGCAGCGGGTCGAACAATGAGCAGTTCTTC	CSGSNNEQFF
many	TRBD1	TRBJ2-7	TRBV18	TGTGCCAGCTCACCACAGGACAGGGGATTCTACGAGCAGTACTTC	CASSPQDRGFYEQYF